This T cell receptor (beta chain) was profiled in a study of response to subunit inactivated influenza vaccine. Overall study findings and caveats: That few new T cells are recruited by each seasonal influenza vaccination was the authors' suggestion.

Trimming shortened V by 2 bases and J by 6 bases, and 10 bases separated the two germline ends. CDR3 length: 14 amino acids. TCRdb fed the RT-PCR reads into MiXCR, producing one record per CDR3 protein. The sample lists 560,000 or so distinct CDR3 sequences, approximately 7.7% occurring once. Comment on this clonotype: Antigen specificity is unknown.

This TCR came from a man aged 45 to 75 who received an inactivated influenza vaccine. The chain carries TRBV12-3 or TRBV12-4 and TRBJ2-2; D is ambiguous. Material: PBMCs from blood, obtained around 25 months after vaccination. The CDR3 DNA reads as TGTGCCAGCAGTTTACGGGTGGCAGCCGGGGAGCTGTTTTTT. This gives the protein CASSLRVAAGELFF.